Listed here is a single T cell receptor (beta chain). Profiled with immunoSEQ multiplex PCR; TCRdb holds only in-frame clones, not every one. This sample has tens of thousands of clones; about three quarters occur once, and the top ten carry about 2.5%. This entry is derived from a study of radiotherapy plus CTLA-4 blockade in lung cancer. Focal radiation plus CTLA-4 blockade with ipilimumab was given to patients with chemo-refractory metastatic non-small-cell lung cancer. The sample in question was peripheral blood, obtained from a patient treated with radiotherapy plus ipilimumab. This TCR derives from a human donor with non-small cell lung cancer whose response to radiotherapy plus ipilimumab could not be evaluated.

CDR3 in amino acids: CASSQETRRRTDTQYF. CDR3 in DNA: TGCGCCAGCAGCCAAGAAACCCGGAGACGCACAGATACGCAGTATTTT. This chain uses TRBV4-1 with TRBJ2-3; D gene uncertain. V was trimmed by 0 bases and J by 1 base, leaving 11 bases between them. CDR1 MGHRA and CDR2 YSYEKL come from the germline V gene. The CDR3 sequence is 16 residues long.